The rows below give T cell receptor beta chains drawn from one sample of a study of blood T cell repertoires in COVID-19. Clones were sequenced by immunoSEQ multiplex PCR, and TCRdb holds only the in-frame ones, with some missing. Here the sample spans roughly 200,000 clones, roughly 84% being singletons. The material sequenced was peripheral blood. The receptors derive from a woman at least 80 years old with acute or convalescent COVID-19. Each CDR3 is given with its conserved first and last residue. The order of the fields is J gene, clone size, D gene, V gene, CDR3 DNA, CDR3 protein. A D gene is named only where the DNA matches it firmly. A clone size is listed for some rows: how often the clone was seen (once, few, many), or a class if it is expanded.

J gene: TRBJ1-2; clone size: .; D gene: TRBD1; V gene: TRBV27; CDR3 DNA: TGTGCCAGCAGCAGGACGGGACAGAACCTTAACTATGGCTACACCTTC; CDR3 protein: CASSRTGQNLNYGYTF
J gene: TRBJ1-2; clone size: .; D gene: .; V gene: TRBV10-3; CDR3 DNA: TGTGCCATCAGTGAGGGGCGAAGTTCGGGACATGGGGCCTATGGCTACACCTTC; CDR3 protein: CAISEGRSSGHGAYGYTF
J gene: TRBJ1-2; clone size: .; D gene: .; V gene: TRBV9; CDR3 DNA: TGTGCCAGCAGCCCACACGGGGGTCTGGCTAACTATGGCTACACCTTC; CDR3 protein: CASSPHGGLANYGYTF
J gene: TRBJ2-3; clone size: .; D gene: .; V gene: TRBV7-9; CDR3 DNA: TGTGCCAGCAGCCAACTCGCCAGCACAGATACGCAGTATTTT; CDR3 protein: CASSQLASTDTQYF
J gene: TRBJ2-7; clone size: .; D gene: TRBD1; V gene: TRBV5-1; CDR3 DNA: TGCGCCAGCAGCTTACCCTTGACAGGGGGCTTTAACGAGCAGTACTTC; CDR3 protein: CASSLPLTGGFNEQYF
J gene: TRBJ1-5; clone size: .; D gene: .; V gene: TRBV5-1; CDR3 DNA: TGCGCCAGCAGCTCGGGACAACCGAATCAGCCCCAGCATTTT; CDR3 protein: CASSSGQPNQPQHF
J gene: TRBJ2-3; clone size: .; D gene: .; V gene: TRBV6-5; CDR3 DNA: TGTGCCAGCAGTAAAAGCGGCACAGATACGCAGTATTTT; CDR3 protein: CASSKSGTDTQYF
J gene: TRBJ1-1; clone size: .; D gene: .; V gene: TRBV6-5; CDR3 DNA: TGTGCCAGCAGTTCGCGGACTGAAGCTTTCTTT; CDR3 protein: CASSSRTEAFF
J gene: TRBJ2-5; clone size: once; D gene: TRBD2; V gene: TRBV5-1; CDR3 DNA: TGCGCCAGCAGCTTCGGACTAGCGGCACAAGAGACCCAGTACTTC; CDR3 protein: CASSFGLAAQETQYF
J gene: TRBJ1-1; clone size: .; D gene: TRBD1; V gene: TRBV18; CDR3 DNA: TGTGCCAGCTCAACCGGTGGGACAGGGGGCCACACTGAAGCTTTCTTT; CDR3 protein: CASSTGGTGGHTEAFF
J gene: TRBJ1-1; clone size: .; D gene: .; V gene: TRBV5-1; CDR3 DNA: TGCGCCAGCAGCGTGCAGGGAAGGTTGACCCCTGAAGCTTTCTTT; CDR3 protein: CASSVQGRLTPEAFF
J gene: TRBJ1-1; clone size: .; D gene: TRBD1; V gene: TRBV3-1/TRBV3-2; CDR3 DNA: TGTGCCAGCAGCACCCGGACAGGGGGTGTTTACACTGAAGCTTTCTTT; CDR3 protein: CASSTRTGGVYTEAFF
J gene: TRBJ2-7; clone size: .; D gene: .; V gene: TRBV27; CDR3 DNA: TGTGCCAGCAGTTTATCCCACTTATACGAGCAGTACTTC; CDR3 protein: CASSLSHLYEQYF
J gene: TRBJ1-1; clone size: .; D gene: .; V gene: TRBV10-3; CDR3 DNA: TGTGCCGGCAGGGTGACGCCGAACACTGAAGCTTTCTTT; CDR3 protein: CAGRVTPNTEAFF
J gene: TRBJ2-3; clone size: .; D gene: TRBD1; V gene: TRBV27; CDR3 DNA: TGTGCCAGCAAAAGGACAGGGACAGATACGCAGTATTTT; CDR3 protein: CASKRTGTDTQYF
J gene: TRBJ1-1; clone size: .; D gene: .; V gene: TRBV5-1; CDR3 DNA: TGCGCCAGCAGCGCCCTGTCGGGATCCTGGAACACTGAAGCTTTCTTT; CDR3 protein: CASSALSGSWNTEAFF
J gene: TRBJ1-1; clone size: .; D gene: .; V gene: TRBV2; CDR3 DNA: TGTGCCAGCAATTGGGGGGACACTGAAGCTTTCTTT; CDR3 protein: CASNWGDTEAFF
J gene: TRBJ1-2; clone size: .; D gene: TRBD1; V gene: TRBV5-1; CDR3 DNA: TGCGCCAGCAGCTTGCCGACAGGGACCTATGGCTACACCTTC; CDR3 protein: CASSLPTGTYGYTF
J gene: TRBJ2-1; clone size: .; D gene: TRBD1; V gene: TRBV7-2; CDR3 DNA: TGTGCCAGCAGCTTCTCCAGGGGGAACTACAATGAGCAGTTCTTC; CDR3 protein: CASSFSRGNYNEQFF
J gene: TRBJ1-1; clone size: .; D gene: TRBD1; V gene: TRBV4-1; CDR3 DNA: TGCGCCACAAGACAGGGGAACTTTAACACTGAAGCTTTCTTT; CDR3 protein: CATRQGNFNTEAFF
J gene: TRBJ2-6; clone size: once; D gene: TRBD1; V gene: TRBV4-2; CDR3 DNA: TGTGCCAGCAGCCAAAAACCAGGACAGGGGGAAGTAGCCAACGTCCTGACTTTC; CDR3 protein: CASSQKPGQGEVANVLTF
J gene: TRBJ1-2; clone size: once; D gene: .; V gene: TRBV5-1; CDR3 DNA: TGCGCCAGCAGCTTGGTGGCAGGGGACGGCTACACCTTC; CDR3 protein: CASSLVAGDGYTF
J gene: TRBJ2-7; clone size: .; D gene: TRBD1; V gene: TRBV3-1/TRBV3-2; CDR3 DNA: TGTGCCAGCAGCCGCTACACAGGGGGCGAGCAGTACTTC; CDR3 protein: CASSRYTGGEQYF
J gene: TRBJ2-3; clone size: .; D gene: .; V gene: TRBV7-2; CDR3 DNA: TGTGCCAGCAGCCTGAGGGGACATACAACCACAGATACGCAGTATTTT; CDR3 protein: CASSLRGHTTTDTQYF